This T cell receptor beta chain was sequenced in a study of blood T cell repertoires in COVID-19. Across the study: T cells, B-cell-depleted T cells, or PBMCs supplied cDNA or gDNA.

Sequencing used immunoSEQ multiplex PCR; TCRdb keeps in-frame clones, though not all of them. Of about 230,000 clones detected, 65% to 90% appear once; the ten largest clones hold around 16%. Across fewer than 25 US areas, participants ranged in age from roughly 18 to 95 years. Recovery among Cohort 3 donors was established by two negative PCRs, clearance, or symptom resolution. This clone was counted a single time. Material: PBMCs or T cells enriched from blood (not recorded which). This clonotype was sampled from a man between 18 and 29 years old who had recovered from COVID-19.

The CDR3 spells CASSSRTANYGYTF. The CDR3, as DNA: TGTGCCAGCTCTTCAAGGACAGCTAACTATGGCTACACCTTC. This rearrangement joins TRBV6-5 to TRBJ1-2; TRBD1 is a possible D gene (6 bases). This CDR3 has 14 amino acids. The V and J ends lost 8 bases and 0 bases respectively, with 13 bases between them. The germline V gene encodes CDR1 MNHEY and CDR2 SVGAGI.